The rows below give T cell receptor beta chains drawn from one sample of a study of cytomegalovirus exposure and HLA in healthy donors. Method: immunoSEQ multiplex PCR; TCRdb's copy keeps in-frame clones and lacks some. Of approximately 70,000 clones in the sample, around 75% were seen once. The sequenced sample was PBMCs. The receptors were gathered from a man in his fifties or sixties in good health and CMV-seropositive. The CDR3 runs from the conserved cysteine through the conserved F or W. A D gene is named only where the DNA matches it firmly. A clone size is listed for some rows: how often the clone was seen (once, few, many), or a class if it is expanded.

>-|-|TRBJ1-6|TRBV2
CASSELGRSPLHF
TGTGCCAGCAGTGAACTGGGGCGTTCACCCCTCCACTTT
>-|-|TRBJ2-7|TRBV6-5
CASSLGPSYEQYF
TGTGCCAGCAGCCTCGGTCCCTCCTACGAGCAGTACTTC
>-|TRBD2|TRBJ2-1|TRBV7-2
CASSLAGLKRGGRGGNEQFF
TGTGCCAGCAGCTTAGCGGGGTTGAAGCGGGGGGGAAGAGGCGGCAATGAGCAGTTCTTC
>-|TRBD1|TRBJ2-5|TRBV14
CASSQTGGPVQETQYF
TGTGCCAGCAGCCAAACAGGGGGTCCCGTTCAAGAGACCCAGTACTTC
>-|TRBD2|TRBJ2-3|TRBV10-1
CASSESRTRRSTDTQYF
TGCGCCAGCAGTGAGTCGAGGACTAGAAGGAGCACAGATACGCAGTATTTT
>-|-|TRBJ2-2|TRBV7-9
CASSLVSGNTGELFF
TGTGCCAGCAGCTTAGTGTCAGGGAACACCGGGGAGCTGTTTTTT
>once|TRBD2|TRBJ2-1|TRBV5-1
CASSRIQGGNEQFF
TGCGCCAGCAGCCGAATCCAGGGAGGGAATGAGCAGTTCTTC
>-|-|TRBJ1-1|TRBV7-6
CASSPELVNTEAFF
TGTGCCAGCAGCCCCGAACTGGTGAACACTGAAGCTTTCTTT
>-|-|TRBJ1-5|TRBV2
CASSDRVIQPQHF
TGTGCCAGCAGTGATCGCGTAATTCAGCCCCAGCATTTT
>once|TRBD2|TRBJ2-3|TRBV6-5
CASNYGAGGADTQYF
TGTGCCAGCAATTACGGAGCGGGGGGTGCAGATACGCAGTATTTT
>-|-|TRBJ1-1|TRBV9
CASSVAVNTEAFF
TGTGCCAGCAGCGTAGCTGTGAACACTGAAGCTTTCTTT
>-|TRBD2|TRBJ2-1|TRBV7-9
CASSPGLAAYNEQFF
TGTGCCAGCAGCCCCGGACTAGCGGCCTACAATGAGCAGTTCTTC
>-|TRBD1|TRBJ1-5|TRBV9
CASSLEGAMQPQHF
TGTGCCAGCAGCCTAGAGGGGGCAATGCAGCCCCAGCATTTT